One and the same sample provided the 9 T cell receptor beta chains below, sequenced in a study of blood T cell repertoires in COVID-19. TCRdb keeps only in-frame clones here, not all; method: immunoSEQ multiplex PCR. Of more than 100,000 clones detected, roughly 85% appear once; the ten largest clones hold around 3.3%. The sample was peripheral blood. These receptor sequences come from a man aged 50 or older in a cohort sampled during active COVID-19.

V usage is TRBV24-1 and J usage is TRBJ2-3, with 8 bases matching TRBD1. The CDR3 is 15 residues long. Per the germline V gene, CDR1 is KGHDR and CDR2 is SFDVKD. After removal of 8 bases from V and 1 base from J, the junction contained 7 bases not matched to a gene. In DNA form, the CDR3 reads TGTGCCACCACGGGACAGGATCCGGGCACAGATACGCAGTATTTT. Protein sequence: CATTGQDPGTDTQYF.

The table lists this clone with a count of one. The J gene is TRBJ2-3, the V gene TRBV5-1; D not certain. CDR3 length: 15 residues. Germline V CDR1 and CDR2: SGHRS, YFSETQ. V was clipped by 0 bases and J by 0 bases, with 8 bases between them. CDR3 coding DNA: TGCGCCAGCAGCTTGGTTTCAGTTAGCACAGATACGCAGTATTTT. It encodes CASSLVSVSTDTQYF.

CDR3 protein: CASSLGTGGNEKLFF. As DNA, the CDR3 is TGTGCCAGCAGCTTGGGGACAGGGGGCAATGAAAAACTGTTTTTT. V is TRBV5-8 and J is TRBJ1-4, with TRBD1 matching over 11 bases. The V gene end was trimmed by 0 bases and the J gene end by 5 bases; junction bases not matched to a gene: 0. Germline V gives CDR1 SGHTS, CDR2 YDEGEE. The CDR3 covers 15 residues.

The chain carries TRBV3-1 (or the pseudogene TRBV3-2) and TRBJ2-4, with 9 bases that match TRBD2. The J segment lost 0 bases and the V segment lost 5 bases, leaving 5 bases of the junction unmatched. The CDR3 is made up of 16 amino acids. CDR1 and CDR2 (germline): LGHDT, YNNKEL (reference sequence). This CDR3 is CASSGSGGLAKNIQYF. The CDR3 DNA follows: TGTGCCAGCAGCGGGAGCGGGGGGTTAGCCAAAAACATTCAGTACTTC.

The chain is built from TRBV5-1 and TRBJ1-1; D unresolved. The CDR3 is 12 residues long. Germline V CDR1 and CDR2: SGHRS, YFSETQ. V shed 3 bases and J shed 7 bases, with 10 bases lying between them. The CDR3 DNA reads TGCGCCAGCAGCTCTGGACGGGGTGAAGCTTTCTTT. Its protein is CASSSGRGEAFF. Drawing the rest from reference TRBV5-1 and TRBJ1-1, the complete variable domain is KAGVTQTPRYLIKTRGQQVTLSCSPISGHRSVSWYQQTPGQGLQFLFEYFSETQRNKGNFPGRFSGRQFSNSRSEMNVSTLELGDSALYLCASSSGRGEAFFGQGTRLTVV.

The CDR3 protein is CASSEFGAGETQYF. CDR3 DNA sequence: TGTGCCAGCAGTGAGTTTGGAGCGGGGGAGACCCAGTACTTC. This chain uses TRBV2 with TRBJ2-5; 7 positions agree with TRBD2. The CDR3 consists of 14 residues. CDR1 SNHLY and CDR2 FYNNEI come from the germline V gene. The ends lost 3 bases at V and 5 bases at J; junction bases unmatched: 6.

The gene calls are TRBV12-5 and TRBJ2-1; 7 bases are shared with TRBD2. The CDR3 has 13 residues. J lost 7 bases, V lost 3 bases, and 3 bases had no gene match. Germline CDR1 and CDR2: LGHNT and FRNRAP. CDR3 protein: CASGFAGGNEQFF. As DNA, the CDR3 is TGTGCTAGTGGTTTCGCCGGGGGGAATGAGCAGTTCTTC.

This chain connects TRBV3-1 (or the pseudogene TRBV3-2) to TRBJ2-3; 8 nucleotides agree with TRBD2. The CDR3 spans 16 residues. Germline V gives CDR1 LGHDT, CDR2 YNNKEL (reference sequence). With V trimmed by 5 bases and J by 1 base, 8 bases remained unmatched. The DNA for the CDR3 is TGTGCCAGCAGCAGCGCGGGGGGACCCCGCACAGATACGCAGTATTTT. It encodes CASSSAGGPRTDTQYF.

V and J are TRBV19 and TRBJ2-5; TRBD1 matches at 7 bases. The germline CDR1 and CDR2 sequences are LNHDA and SQIVND (reference sequence). J was trimmed by 2 bases and V by 8 bases; bases with no gene match: 5. The CDR3 totals 13 residues. The CDR3 here is CASSTGMQETQYF. CDR3 in DNA: TGTGCCAGTTCGACAGGGATGCAAGAGACCCAGTACTTC.